One T cell receptor beta chain is described in this entry. There are a few counts of this clone. It lacks a known antigen. The CDR3 goes on 3 residues after the read ends, and that part is filled in from the germline J gene. This record comes from a study of T cell clonality in common variable immunodeficiency (dated by TCRdb to the mid-2010s). The research as a whole found: Healthy controls shared more TCRbeta clones with each other than CVID subjects shared among themselves (p < 0.0001). Compared with healthy controls, CVID subjects showed increased TCRbeta clonality (t-test p = 0.018), a feature most characteristic of about a third of subjects. Differences among patients in the CVID cohort limited the correlations between repertoire features and clinical complications. Reportedly, TCRbeta sequences from CVID had fewer deletions and N-nucleotide insertions, and highly modified clones with 13 or more V deletions were absent from CVID. Although equal DNA input was used, an average of about 85,000 unique sequences per sample was obtained for controls, compared with approximately 30,000 for CVID samples. According to the authors, finding the cause of the higher clonality in CVID would require sequencing the repertoires of T cell subpopulations.

For sequencing, equivalent amounts of genomic DNA were input from CVID and control samples. For every sample, a 60 bp segment covering the rearranged TCRbeta CDR3 region was amplified and then sequenced. The immunoSEQ assay, a bias-corrected multiplex PCR combined with high-throughput sequencing, was used for TCRbeta amplification. The paper's processing steps were these. Every unique nucleotide sequence counted as a clone and was annotated with V, D and J genes, copy number and frequency. Sequences were labeled productive if in frame, and non-productive if out of frame or containing stop codons. As previously described, clonality was computed from Shannon's entropy. Mean CDR3 Kyte-Doolittle hydropathy was derived from the predicted amino acid sequences of productive clones. The R hclust function was used to hierarchically cluster scaled V gene usage with Manhattan distance and complete linkage. Clone sharing by CDR3 amino acid sequence was assessed by resampling 12 repertoires per group over 100 rounds. The repertoires were searched for roughly 69 published EBV-specific and roughly 230 published CMV-specific TCRbeta sequences. A couple of CVID samples that yielded fewer than 10,000 sequences were excluded from the analysis, so roughly 42 CVID repertoires were retained. TCRdb re-hosts the immuneACCESS table, in-frame sequences only. Its copies lack some clones; in the studies checked, an unresolved V gene accounts for under half of them, and the cause for the rest is not known. That table supplies the V and J calls and clone size; D and trimming were determined from the DNA. There are about 12,000 clones in this sample, and none of them is a singleton. The leading ten clones occupy around 6.5% of the sample.

Deletion took 2 bases off V and 2 bases off J, with a span of 4 bases between the germline ends. The CDR3 has 11 amino acids, counting the end cysteine and phenylalanine. Of the CDR3's DNA, 24 bases were read; they are in frame from base 1. Based on the germline V gene (reference sequence), the CDR1 and CDR2 sequences are GTSNPN and SVGIG. CVID was diagnosed by standard criteria: serum IgG, IgA and/or IgM reduced below normal range, plus specific antibody deficiency. The CVID group comprised about 44 subjects, 15 female and about 29 male, aged 9 to 64 years with a mean age of roughly 44. Most of the CVID patients and most of the healthy controls were of Caucasian heritage. Replacement immunoglobulin therapy had been administered to all CVID subjects for at least one year at the time of study participation. When blood was collected, none of the CVID subjects were ill or on immunomodulatory or immunosuppressive medication. From each donor, roughly 5 to 9 ml of heparinized peripheral whole blood was collected. Genomic DNA from adults with common variable immune deficiency (CVID) and from healthy adult controls was used to sequence TCRbeta CDR3 repertoires. Diluted blood was subjected to density centrifugation over Hypaque 1077 or Ficoll-Paque for isolation of peripheral blood mononuclear cells. Genomic DNA was obtained from unsorted mononuclear cells using either Qiagen column purification or a centrifugation-based method.

Sequenced sample: peripheral blood mononuclear cells. The origin of this receptor is a human donor with common variable immunodeficiency. This receptor chain uses TRBV30 and TRBJ2-7, with the D gene call left open. The CDR3 reads as follows: CAWSTPYEQYF. Partial CDR3 DNA: TGTGCCTGGAGTACACCCTACGAG.